A single sample gave rise to the 18 T cell receptor beta chains below, sequenced in a study of blood T cell repertoires in COVID-19. Data came from immunoSEQ multiplex PCR; TCRdb stores just in-frame clones and leaves some out. The table has 120,000 or so clones, approximately 90% seen once; the top ten hold 6.5% to 9%. The source material was peripheral blood. The origin of the receptors is a man in his fifties with acute or convalescent COVID-19.

CDR3: CASRGTGAARDTQYF. The CDR3 DNA follows: TGTGCCAGTAGGGGGACAGGCGCTGCCAGAGATACGCAGTATTTT. The gene calls are TRBV19 and TRBJ2-3, with 8 bases identical to TRBD1. Germline CDR1 and CDR2: LNHDA and SQIVND (reference sequence). With V trimmed by 6 bases and J by 5 bases, 10 bases remained unmatched. CDR3 length: 15 amino acids.

In nucleotides, the CDR3 is TGCGCCAGCAGCCCCGGGACAGGGTATACTGAAGCTTTCTTT. Protein sequence: CASSPGTGYTEAFF. The genes are TRBV5-1 and TRBJ1-1; 9 positions agree with TRBD1. The J segment lost 5 bases and the V segment lost 4 bases, leaving 6 bases of the junction unmatched. Germline-derived CDR1 and CDR2 are SGHRS and YFSETQ. This CDR3 comprises 14 residues.

This clone was detected a few times. V usage is TRBV7-2 and J usage is TRBJ1-2, with D maybe TRBD1 (5 bases). This CDR3 contains 14 residues. V dropped 5 bases and J dropped 7 bases, with 17 bases sitting between them. Germline values: CDR1 SGHTA, CDR2 FQGNSA. The CDR3: CASSPRMGGAGYTF. CDR3 nucleotide sequence: TGTGCCAGCAGCCCCCGAATGGGTGGGGCTGGCTACACCTTC.

CDR3 bases: TGTGCCAGCAGTTACGGGACAGGGTACACCTACGAGCAGTACTTC. It is translated as CASSYGTGYTYEQYF. The genes are TRBV6-5 and TRBJ2-7; TRBD1 matches at 9 bases. Trimming at V came to 2 bases and at J to 2 bases, leaving 4 bases not matched to a gene. Germline CDR1 and CDR2: MNHEY and SVGAGI. The CDR3 is 15 amino acids.

The rearrangement links TRBV7-9 to TRBJ2-7, with no clear D. Trimming took 0 bases from V and 1 from J, leaving 7 bases between them. Germline lookup yields CDR1 SEHNR and CDR2 FQNEAQ (reference sequence). The CDR3 extends over 14 amino acids. CDR3 nucleotide sequence: TGTGCCAGCAGCTTAGCAGCTAGTTCCTACGAGCAGTACTTC. It is translated as CASSLAASSYEQYF.

The J gene is TRBJ2-7, the V gene TRBV3-1 (or the pseudogene TRBV3-2); D perhaps matches TRBD1 (5 bases). The germline V and J ends were trimmed by 4 bases and 2 bases, with 12 bases remaining between them. The length of the CDR3 is 14 residues. The germline V gene encodes CDR1 LGHDT and CDR2 YNNKEL (reference sequence). This CDR3 is CASSLRGRAYEQYF. Here the CDR3 DNA reads TGTGCCAGCAGCCTTAGGGGCAGGGCCTACGAGCAGTACTTC.

The CDR3 bases are TGCGCCAGCAGCCAAACGCTCTGGGGCCCGTACAATGAGCAGTTCTTC. This translates into CASSQTLWGPYNEQFF. The chain employs TRBV5-1 and TRBJ2-1; possibly TRBD1 for D (5 bases). V lost 4 bases to trimming and J lost 4 bases, with 18 bases between them. In germline, CDR1 is SGHRS, CDR2 YFSETQ. The CDR3 is 16 amino acids.

This chain uses TRBV7-8 with TRBJ2-7; 7 nucleotides line up with TRBD2. The V gene's germline CDR1 is SGHVS and CDR2 FQNEAQ. The length of the CDR3 is 13 residues. V lost 0 bases to trimming and J lost 6 bases; unmatched junction nucleotides: 2. The CDR3 reads CASSLAVAGEQYF. CDR3 nucleotide sequence: TGTGCCAGCAGCTTAGCGGTAGCGGGCGAGCAGTACTTC.

This rearrangement joins TRBV11-2 to TRBJ1-2; 8 bases align to TRBD1. CDR1 is SGHAT and CDR2 is FQNNGV in the germline V gene. The V segment lost 5 bases and the J segment 3 bases; nucleotides outside the gene matches: 8. CDR3 length equals 15 residues. CDR3 amino acids: CASSTRQGWDYGYTF. The CDR3 nucleotides are TGTGCCAGCAGCACAAGACAGGGGTGGGACTATGGCTACACCTTC.

This clone was recorded only once. The chain's CDR3 is CATSETPRTGNQETQYF. The CDR3 coding sequence is TGTGCCACCAGTGAAACACCCCGGACAGGGAATCAAGAGACCCAGTACTTC. V and J are TRBV24-1 and TRBJ2-5; 8 bases map to TRBD1. Germline assignment: CDR1 KGHDR and CDR2 SFDVKD. V was clipped by 4 bases and J by 2 bases; unmatched bases: 11. This CDR3 has 17 residues.

The rearrangement joins TRBV7-9 to TRBJ2-3; the D gene is possibly TRBD1 (6 bases). There are 14 residues in the CDR3. Trimming removed 4 bases at V and 1 base at J, with 9 bases between. Germline loops: CDR1 SEHNR, CDR2 FQNEAQ (reference sequence). The CDR3 here is CASSSWTGTDTQYF. CDR3 nucleotide sequence: TGTGCCAGCAGCTCGTGGACAGGCACAGATACGCAGTATTTT. The complete variable domain, with remaining parts taken from reference TRBV7-9 and TRBJ2-3, reads DTGVSQNPRHKITKRGQNVTFRCDPISEHNRLYWYRQTLGQGPEFLTYFQNEAQLEKSRLLSDRFSAERPKGSFSTLEIQRTEQGDSAMYLCASSSWTGTDTQYFGPGTRLTVL.

J is TRBJ1-1 and V is TRBV7-8; 8 nucleotides agree with TRBD1. V lost 5 bases to trimming and J lost 5 bases; unmatched junction nucleotides: 7. CDR3 size: 14 residues. Germline CDR1 SGHVS, CDR2 FQNEAQ. In DNA, the CDR3 is TGTGCCAGCAGCCCGGACAGGGTTCGAACTGAAGCTTTCTTT. It yields the protein CASSPDRVRTEAFF.

The V gene is TRBV30, the J gene TRBJ1-2; possibly TRBD1 for D (5 bases). The germline V gene encodes CDR1 GTSNPN and CDR2 SVGIG (reference sequence). CDR3 size: 13 residues. V was pared by 2 bases and J by 5 bases, with 12 bases between. CDR3: CAWSSLREYGYTF. The CDR3 nucleotides read TGTGCCTGGAGTTCTCTCAGGGAATATGGCTACACCTTC.

This chain links TRBV7-9 with TRBJ2-3; 7 nucleotides match TRBD2. Germline assignment: CDR1 SEHNR and CDR2 FQNEAQ (reference sequence). V gave up 1 base and J gave up 1 base; unmatched junction bases: 8. This CDR3 region has 17 residues. The CDR3: CASSLEWGRAGTDTQYF. The CDR3 DNA sequence: TGTGCCAGCAGCTTAGAATGGGGGAGGGCCGGCACAGATACGCAGTATTTT.

This chain connects TRBV7-9 to TRBJ2-2, with 7 bases aligning to TRBD2. CDR3 length: 16 residues. Germline V gene lookup returns CDR1 SEHNR and CDR2 FQNEAQ (reference sequence). V gave up 5 bases and J gave up 2 bases; unmatched junction bases: 8. The CDR3 nucleotides are TGTGCCAGCAGCCCAGCCCTAGCGGCAAACACCGGGGAGCTGTTTTTT. It codes for CASSPALAANTGELFF.

The rearrangement joins TRBV5-4 to TRBJ1-2; 10 bases align to TRBD1. This CDR3 comprises 14 residues. CDR1 is SGHNT, CDR2 YYREEE, per germline (reference sequence). J gave up 5 bases and V 4 bases, and 5 bases lay outside the gene matches. The CDR3 protein is CASSVDRGQYGYTF. In DNA form, the CDR3 reads TGTGCCAGCAGCGTAGACAGGGGGCAATATGGCTACACCTTC. Full variable domain (outside the CDR3, taken from reference TRBV5-4 and TRBJ1-2): ETGVTQSPTHLIKTRGQQVTLRCSSQSGHNTVSWYQQALGQGPQFIFQYYREEENGRGNFPPRFSGLQFPNYSSELNVNALELDDSALYLCASSVDRGQYGYTFGSGTRLTVV.

The chain has TRBV20-1 and TRBJ1-1, with 8 bases that match TRBD1. This CDR3 is 13 amino acids long. CDR1 DFQATT and CDR2 SNEGSKA come from the germline V gene (reference sequence). V lost 3 bases to trimming and J lost 5 bases; unmatched junction nucleotides: 5. The CDR3 loop reads CSASAGGTTEAFF. The CDR3, as DNA: TGCAGTGCTAGTGCAGGGGGCACGACTGAAGCTTTCTTT.

The chain links TRBV21-1 to TRBJ2-1; the tabulated D call, TRBD2, remains unverified against the DNA. TRBV21-1 constitutes a pseudogene. The CDR3 consists of 16 residues. The CDR3 DNA reads as TGTGCCAGCATTCCTTCGGTGGCTAGTCACTTCAATGAGCAGTTCTTC. Translating it yields CASIPSVASHFNEQFF.